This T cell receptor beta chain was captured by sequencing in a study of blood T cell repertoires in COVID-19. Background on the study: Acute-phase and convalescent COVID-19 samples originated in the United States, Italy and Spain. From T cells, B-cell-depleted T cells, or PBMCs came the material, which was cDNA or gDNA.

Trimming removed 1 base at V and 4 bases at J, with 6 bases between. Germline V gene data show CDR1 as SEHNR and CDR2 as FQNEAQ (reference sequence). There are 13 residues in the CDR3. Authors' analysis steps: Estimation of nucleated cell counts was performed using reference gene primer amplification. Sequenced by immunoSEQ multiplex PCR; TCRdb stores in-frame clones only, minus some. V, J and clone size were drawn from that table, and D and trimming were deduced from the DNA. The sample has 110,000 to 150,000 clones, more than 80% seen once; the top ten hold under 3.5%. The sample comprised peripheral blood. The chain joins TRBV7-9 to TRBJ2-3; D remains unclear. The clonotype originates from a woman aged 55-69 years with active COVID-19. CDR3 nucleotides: TGTGCCAGCAGCTTAGTGTCTCCAGATACGCAGTATTTT. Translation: CASSLVSPDTQYF.